This T cell receptor (beta chain) came from a study of response to subunit inactivated influenza vaccine. Trimming took 3 bases from V and 4 from J, leaving 9 bases between them. Germline lookup yields CDR1 KGHDR and CDR2 SFDVKD. This CDR3 has 14 residues. TCRdb reanalysed the RT-PCR reads using MiXCR and keeps one entry per CDR3 protein. This table has 500,000 to 550,000 distinct CDR3 sequences, around 25% appearing once. The sample was also linked to a second study, of T cells expressing NK-cell markers. That study adds: cDNA encoding TCR beta was synthesized via 5'RACE template switching incorporating UMIs. There were seven HCMV-seropositive donors and one seronegative donor among the eight sequenced. Within several experiments, an anti-gamma-delta TCR antibody kept the sorting limited to alpha-beta TCR T cells. Roughly six of the donors carried dominant NKG2C+ clonotypes that took up 1.0-7.0% of their CD8+ T cells. Specificity for HCMV among expanded NKG2C+ T cell clones was not established.

This TCR came from a middle-aged man who received an inactivated influenza vaccine. The genes are TRBV24-1 and TRBJ2-1; maybe TRBD1 (5 bases). This specimen was CD4+ T cells sorted from PBMCs, taken 11 to 12 days after vaccination. Here the CDR3 reads CATSDPHRYNEQFF. DNA for the CDR3: TGTGCCACCAGTGATCCCCACAGGTACAATGAGCAGTTCTTC.